Listed below are T cell receptor beta chains from one sample, sequenced in a study of CD8 T cells in Susac syndrome. TCRdb used MiXCR to reprocess the immunoSEQ multiplex PCR reads, holding one entry per CDR3 protein. The sample consists of approximately 190,000 distinct CDR3 sequences, about 94% of them appearing once. Sequenced sample: CD4+ T cells from PBMCs. These receptors all stem from a human donor with Susac syndrome. CDR3s include the opening cysteine and the closing phenylalanine or tryptophan. D genes are given only for firm matches. Expanded clones are given a class, and other clones once, few, many or no size at all.

J gene	clone size	V gene	D gene	CDR3 protein	CDR3 DNA
TRBJ1-3	once	TRBV2	-	CASRGLRSGNTIYF	TGTGCCAGCAGGGGACTCCGCTCTGGAAACACCATATATTTT
TRBJ2-5	-	TRBV23-1	-	CASSQSMEGSETQYF	TGCGCCAGCAGTCAATCTATGGAGGGAAGTGAGACCCAGTACTTC
TRBJ1-1	-	TRBV12-3/TRBV12-4	-	CASSRQLNTEAFF	TGTGCCAGCAGCAGACAGTTGAACACTGAAGCTTTCTTT
TRBJ1-6	once	TRBV9	-	CASSVVGTRDSPLHF	TGTGCCAGCAGCGTAGTCGGCACCCGGGACTCACCCCTCCACTTT
TRBJ1-4	-	TRBV12-3/TRBV12-4	TRBD1	CASSYFLGQGAGEKLFF	TGTGCCAGCAGCTATTTCTTGGGACAGGGGGCCGGTGAAAAACTGTTTTTT
TRBJ1-1	-	TRBV28	-	CASSFRPRAAAFF	TGTGCCAGCAGTTTTCGGCCAAGAGCGGCGGCTTTCTTT
TRBJ2-3	few	TRBV5-1	TRBD1	CASRTGGTDTQYF	TGTGCCAGCAGAACAGGGGGCACAGATACGCAGTATTTT
TRBJ2-4	-	TRBV19	TRBD1	CASSLRTGVGKNIQYF	TGTGCCAGTAGTCTCCGGACAGGGGTGGGGAAAAACATTCAGTACTTC
TRBJ2-4	-	TRBV20-1	-	CSARGVDIQYF	TGCAGTGCTAGAGGCGTGGACATTCAGTACTTC
TRBJ1-6	once	TRBV27	-	CASSSVSLSPLHF	TGTGCCAGCAGTTCGGTTTCCCTTTCACCCCTCCACTTT
TRBJ2-3	-	TRBV24-1	-	CATSAPNADTQYF	TGTGCCACCAGTGCCCCAAACGCGGATACGCAGTATTTT
TRBJ2-7	-	TRBV11-2	-	CASSLFTYEQYF	TGTGCCAGCAGCTTATTCACCTACGAGCAGTACTTC
TRBJ2-1	-	TRBV4-1	TRBD2	CASSQVRMLAGSNEQFF	TGCGCCAGCAGCCAAGTAAGGATGCTAGCGGGATCCAATGAGCAGTTCTTC